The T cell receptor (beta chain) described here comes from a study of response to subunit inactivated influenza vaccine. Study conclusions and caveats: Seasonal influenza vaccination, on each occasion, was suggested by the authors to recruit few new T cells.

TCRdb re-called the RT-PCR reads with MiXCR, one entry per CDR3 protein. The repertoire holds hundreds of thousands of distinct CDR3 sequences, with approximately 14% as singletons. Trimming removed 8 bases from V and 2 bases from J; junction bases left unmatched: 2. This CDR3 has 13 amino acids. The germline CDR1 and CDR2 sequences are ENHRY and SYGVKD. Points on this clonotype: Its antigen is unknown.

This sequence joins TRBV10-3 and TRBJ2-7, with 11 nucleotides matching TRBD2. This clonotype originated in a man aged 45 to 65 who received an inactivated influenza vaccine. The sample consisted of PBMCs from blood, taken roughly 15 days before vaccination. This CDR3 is CAIATSGAYEQYF. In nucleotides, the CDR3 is TGTGCCATCGCGACTAGCGGGGCCTACGAGCAGTACTTC.